This T cell receptor beta chain was obtained from a study of naive and memory T cell subsets. The study's findings and limits: Potentially, T cell activation and differentiation skew this RNA-based measurement.

Ligated cDNA underwent four rounds of PCR with nested alpha and beta constant region primers and SP2. TCRdb called the 5' RACE reads again in MiXCR, with one record for every CDR3 protein. The data show some 60,000 distinct CDR3 sequences, more than 6.5% seen once. The library had UMIs added by 3' ligation of an oligonucleotide to TCR cDNA. RNA was extracted from around 2.5 ml of whole blood of healthy adults. Reverse transcription used DNase-treated unsorted total RNA, aiming for roughly 1 to 1000 ng. This clonotype came up a few times. Its antigen is not identified. V was shortened by 2 bases and J by 1 base, with 11 bases between the two germline ends. Germline-derived CDR1 and CDR2 are SGHAT and FQNNGV. The CDR3 covers 15 residues.

The genes are TRBV11-2 and TRBJ2-5; D not resolved. The clonotype comes from a female donor in good health. The CDR3 coding sequence is TGTGCCAGCAGCTTAACGTGGTCCAGCCAAGAGACCCAGTACTTC. The encoded protein is CASSLTWSSQETQYF.